This entry describes one T cell receptor (beta chain). Its antigen is unknown. Every donor provided 9.5 to 10 milliliters of peripheral blood. The CDR3 has 14 amino acids. In germline, CDR1 is MNHEY, CDR2 SVGAGI. Deletions cut 2 bases from V and 5 bases from J, with 12 bases between. This entry belongs to a study of blood T cells in healthy people across ages. General study results and limits: Per million T cells, the diversity of TCR beta decreased roughly linearly as age advanced.

The authors ran a second PCR of about 6 to 11 cycles using a sample-barcoded 5' primer and a J-beta primer mix. Each cDNA molecule, via a template-switch adaptor with 12 random nucleotides, was tagged. TCRdb reprocessed the 5' RACE reads with MiXCR, giving one entry per CDR3 protein. The data contain about 680,000 distinct CDR3 sequences, 45% to 50% of them seen just once; the ten biggest clones take up roughly 34%. The origin of this receptor is a woman aged 60-75 years in good health. The sample taken for sequencing was blood. The chain is built from TRBV6-5 and TRBJ1-2; the D is unclear. The CDR3 DNA sequence: TGTGCCAGCAGTTACGCGCCAGGAGGATATGGCTACACCTTC. This gives the protein CASSYAPGGYGYTF.